The rows below give T cell receptor beta chains drawn from one sample of a study of breast tumors, draining lymph nodes, adjacent tissues. Each CDR3 protein gets one entry after TCRdb re-called the multiplex PCR reads with MiXCR. Of under 250,000 distinct CDR3 sequences listed, 32% were seen once; the top ten hold 1.3% to 1.5%. Sequencing input: axillary lymph node tissue. The receptors derive from a female donor with breast cancer. Some clones in this sample may be carry-over from other donors' samples. Both conserved end residues are part of each CDR3. A D gene is named only where the DNA matches it firmly. Only some rows state a clone size, as once, few, many or a class for expanded clones.

size: many
V: TRBV5-1
J: TRBJ2-2
D: TRBD2
CDR3: CASSDSSGSGTGELFF
DNA: TGCGCCAGCAGCGACTCTAGCGGGAGCGGTACCGGGGAGCTGTTTTTT

size: many
V: TRBV7-9
J: TRBJ2-1
D: TRBD2
CDR3: CASSLGKTSGSTNEQFF
DNA: TGTGCCAGCAGCTTGGGAAAGACTAGCGGGAGTACCAATGAGCAGTTCTTC

size: -
V: TRBV2
J: TRBJ1-4
D: -
CDR3: CASRAGAGRNEKLFF
DNA: TGTGCCAGCAGAGCGGGGGCGGGACGTAATGAAAAACTGTTTTTT

size: many
V: TRBV10-3
J: TRBJ1-4
D: -
CDR3: CAISESEQAKKLFF
DNA: TGTGCCATCAGTGAGTCGGAACAGGCTAAAAAACTGTTTTTT

size: many
V: TRBV6-1
J: TRBJ1-5
D: TRBD1
CDR3: CASGVDRGQASQHF
DNA: TGTGCCAGCGGGGTCGACAGGGGGCAAGCATCCCAGCATTTT

size: many
V: TRBV30
J: TRBJ2-1
D: -
CDR3: CAWKVPLRDEQFF
DNA: TGTGCCTGGAAGGTCCCCCTGCGCGATGAGCAGTTCTTC

size: many
V: TRBV7-3
J: TRBJ2-2
D: -
CDR3: CASSKGGANTGELFF
DNA: TGTGCCAGCAGCAAAGGGGGGGCGAACACCGGGGAGCTGTTTTTT

size: many
V: TRBV5-1
J: TRBJ1-6
D: TRBD1
CDR3: CASSLGGQYNSPLHF
DNA: TGCGCCAGCAGCTTAGGGGGCCAATATAATTCACCCCTCCACTTT

size: many
V: TRBV12-3/TRBV12-4
J: TRBJ2-2
D: -
CDR3: CASRPRGEGEVTGELFF
DNA: TGTGCCAGCAGACCTCGCGGAGAGGGTGAGGTCACCGGGGAGCTGTTTTTT

size: many
V: TRBV20-1
J: TRBJ2-5
D: -
CDR3: CSAVPGTAEETQYF
DNA: TGCAGTGCTGTACCCGGGACCGCAGAAGAGACCCAGTACTTC

size: -
V: TRBV15
J: TRBJ2-7
D: TRBD2
CDR3: CATSRRGTSGRVYEQYF
DNA: TGTGCCACCAGCCGACGAGGGACTAGCGGGAGGGTCTACGAGCAGTACTTC

size: -
V: TRBV20-1
J: TRBJ2-7
D: -
CDR3: CSARLGGRPSEQYF
DNA: TGCAGTGCTAGGTTGGGGGGCAGACCCTCCGAGCAGTACTTC

size: many
V: TRBV5-5
J: TRBJ1-3
D: -
CDR3: CASSHTDHFSGNTIYF
DNA: TGTGCCAGCAGCCACACGGACCATTTCTCTGGAAACACCATATATTTT

size: -
V: TRBV5-1
J: TRBJ1-5
D: TRBD1
CDR3: CASSRRQGASNQPQHF
DNA: TGCGCCAGCAGCAGACGACAGGGGGCGAGCAATCAGCCCCAGCATTTT

size: many
V: TRBV7-8
J: TRBJ2-7
D: TRBD2
CDR3: CASSLGGGDSYEQYF
DNA: TGTGCCAGCAGCTTAGGGGGGGGGGACTCCTACGAGCAGTACTTC

size: many
V: TRBV2
J: TRBJ1-2
D: -
CDR3: CASREIQGNYGYTF
DNA: TGTGCCAGCAGAGAGATACAGGGTAACTATGGCTACACCTTC

size: many
V: TRBV5-1
J: TRBJ2-7
D: -
CDR3: CASSPGDFSYEQYF
DNA: TGCGCCAGCAGCCCAGGGGACTTTTCGTACGAGCAGTACTTC

size: -
V: TRBV7-3
J: TRBJ2-3
D: TRBD2
CDR3: CASSFGTSGRADTQYF
DNA: TGTGCCAGCAGCTTCGGGACTAGCGGGAGGGCGGATACGCAGTATTTT

size: -
V: TRBV11-1
J: TRBJ1-5
D: -
CDR3: CASSLAGQDGGPQHF
DNA: TGTGCCAGCAGCTTAGCTGGGCAGGATGGAGGGCCCCAGCATTTT

size: -
V: TRBV6-1
J: TRBJ1-2
D: TRBD1
CDR3: CASSHRGDYGYTF
DNA: TGTGCCAGCAGTCACAGGGGAGACTATGGCTACACCTTC

size: many
V: TRBV6-1
J: TRBJ2-7
D: -
CDR3: CATSTEPSYEQYF
DNA: TGTGCCACCTCGACAGAGCCCTCCTACGAGCAGTACTTC

size: many
V: TRBV7-9
J: TRBJ2-3
D: -
CDR3: CASSAARTQYF
DNA: TGTGCCAGCAGCGCGGCTCGTACGCAGTATTTT

size: many
V: TRBV7-8
J: TRBJ2-2
D: TRBD2
CDR3: CASSSGGGTLGTGELFF
DNA: TGTGCCAGCAGCTCTGGGGGGGGGACCTTGGGCACCGGGGAGCTGTTTTTT

size: many
V: TRBV20-1
J: TRBJ2-2
D: TRBD2
CDR3: CSARAQFPGLANTGELFF
DNA: TGCAGTGCTAGAGCACAGTTCCCGGGACTAGCGAACACCGGGGAGCTGTTTTTT

size: many
V: TRBV19
J: TRBJ2-1
D: TRBD2
CDR3: CASSMAIGGRVYEQFF
DNA: TGTGCCAGTAGTATGGCCATTGGCGGGAGGGTCTATGAGCAGTTCTTC

size: -
V: TRBV6-5
J: TRBJ1-1
D: TRBD1
CDR3: CASRREDRAMNTEAFF
DNA: TGTGCCAGCAGGCGAGAAGACAGGGCCATGAACACTGAAGCTTTCTTT

size: -
V: TRBV24-1
J: TRBJ2-2
D: -
CDR3: CASRRDNTGELFF
DNA: TGTGCCTCCAGGAGGGATAACACCGGGGAGCTGTTTTTT

size: few
V: TRBV6-1
J: TRBJ2-7
D: -
CDR3: CASSQGGGGYEQYF
DNA: TGTGCCAGCAGTCAAGGGGGGGGCGGCTACGAGCAGTACTTC

size: many
V: TRBV5-1
J: TRBJ2-5
D: TRBD2
CDR3: CASSLLKREAQETQYF
DNA: TGCGCCAGCAGCTTGTTGAAGCGGGAGGCCCAAGAGACCCAGTACTTC

size: many
V: TRBV10-3
J: TRBJ2-1
D: -
CDR3: CAISPGEVHEQFF
DNA: TGTGCCATCAGCCCGGGAGAAGTCCATGAGCAGTTCTTC

size: -
V: TRBV13
J: TRBJ1-6
D: TRBD1
CDR3: CASSLGQGGSPLHF
DNA: TGTGCCAGCAGCTTAGGACAGGGGGGATCACCCCTCCACTTT

size: -
V: TRBV12-3/TRBV12-4
J: TRBJ2-1
D: -
CDR3: CAGRGTGPNEQFF
DNA: TGTGCCGGCAGGGGCACAGGACCCAATGAGCAGTTCTTC

size: many
V: TRBV24-1
J: TRBJ2-7
D: TRBD2
CDR3: CATSEELAGDTYEQYF
DNA: TGTGCCACCAGTGAGGAACTAGCGGGTGATACCTACGAGCAGTACTTC

size: many
V: TRBV2
J: TRBJ2-7
D: -
CDR3: CASSDSYEQYF
DNA: TGTGCCAGCAGTGACAGCTACGAGCAGTACTTC

size: -
V: TRBV6-2/TRBV6-3
J: TRBJ1-5
D: -
CDR3: CATERGLGPQHF
DNA: TGTGCCACAGAACGGGGCTTGGGGCCCCAGCATTTT

size: -
V: TRBV29-1
J: TRBJ2-1
D: TRBD2
CDR3: CSVPRLIAGGQDSYNEQFF
DNA: TGCAGCGTCCCTCGACTTATAGCGGGCGGCCAAGACTCCTACAATGAGCAGTTCTTC

size: -
V: TRBV11-2
J: TRBJ1-1
D: -
CDR3: CASSLDRVNTEAFF
DNA: TGTGCCAGCAGCTTAGACAGGGTGAACACTGAAGCTTTCTTT

size: many
V: TRBV6-6
J: TRBJ2-2
D: -
CDR3: CASSYSKANTGELFF
DNA: TGTGCCAGCAGTTACTCGAAAGCGAACACCGGGGAGCTGTTTTTT

size: many
V: TRBV9
J: TRBJ1-3
D: TRBD1
CDR3: CASSVASQGVENTIYF
DNA: TGTGCCAGCAGCGTAGCTTCTCAGGGGGTTGAAAACACCATATATTTT

size: -
V: TRBV6-2/TRBV6-3
J: TRBJ1-2
D: TRBD1
CDR3: CASSHRTSGGYGYTF
DNA: TGTGCCAGCAGTCACCGCACCTCAGGGGGCTATGGCTACACCTTC